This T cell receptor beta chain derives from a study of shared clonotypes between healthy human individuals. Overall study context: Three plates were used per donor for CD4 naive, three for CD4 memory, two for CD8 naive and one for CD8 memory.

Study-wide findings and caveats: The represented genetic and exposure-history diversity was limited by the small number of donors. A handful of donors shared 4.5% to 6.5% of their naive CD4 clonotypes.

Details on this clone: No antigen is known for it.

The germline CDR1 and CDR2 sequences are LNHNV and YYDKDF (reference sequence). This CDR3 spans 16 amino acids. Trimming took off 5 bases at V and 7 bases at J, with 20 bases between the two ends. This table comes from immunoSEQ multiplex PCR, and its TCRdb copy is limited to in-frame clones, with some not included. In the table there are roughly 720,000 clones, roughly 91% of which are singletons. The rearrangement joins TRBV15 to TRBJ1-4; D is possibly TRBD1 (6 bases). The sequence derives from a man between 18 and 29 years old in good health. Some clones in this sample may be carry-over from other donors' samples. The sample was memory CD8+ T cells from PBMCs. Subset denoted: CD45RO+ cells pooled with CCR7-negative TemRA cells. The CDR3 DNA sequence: TGTGCCACCAGCCCCCAATCCGGGACACCGACTGAAAAACTGTTTTTT. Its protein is CATSPQSGTPTEKLFF.